The TCR beta chain described here comes from a study of molecular identifiers for immune sequencing clone quantification. Study information: Four of five splits of RNA from approximately 20,000 or 100,000 naive CD8 cells were sequenced in replicates.

Naive CD8 library inputs spanned 20,000 to 1,000,000 sorted cells and 10%, 30% or 50% RNA. The sorting of naive CD8 T cells used the CD8+CD4-CCR7+CD45RA+ phenotype. This clonotype was observed at least ten times. The antigen is not known. TCRdb passed the PCR reads through MiXCR, listing each CDR3 protein once. The table lists about 330,000 distinct CDR3 sequences, roughly 24% of them singletons. General study findings and limits: A single cell's spiked Jurkat TCR RNA was reportedly detectable among about a million naive cells.

V was cut by 2 bases and J by 7 bases, with 14 bases left in between. From germline, CDR1 is SGHTA and CDR2 FQGNSA. This CDR3 is built from 15 residues. This clonotype was sampled from a human donor in good health. Some libraries in this study had Jurkat cell RNA spiked in. The material sequenced was naive CD8+ T cells from blood, with Jurkat cell RNA spiked in. Subset described: FACS-sorted CD8+CD4-CCR7+CD45RA+ naive T cells. V and J are TRBV7-2 and TRBJ2-2; no definite D call. The CDR3 DNA follows: TGTGCCAGCAGCTTAATGGTCGGGTTGGGCGGGGAGCTGTTTTTT. Its protein product is CASSLMVGLGGELFF.